Shown below are 2 T cell receptor beta chains from a single sample sequenced in a study of cytotoxic CD8 clonotypes in ibrutinib-treated CLL (dated by TCRdb to about 2021). The receptor library was made with the immunoSEQ multiplex PCR assay. Sourced from immuneACCESS, this table was stored by TCRdb with only in-frame sequences that have V and J called. A share of the clones is absent; for the studies checked, an unresolved V gene accounts for under half, and the remainder has no known explanation. The sample table lists some 46,000 clones, under 75% of them with a count of one. 9.5% to 15% of the sample comes from the top ten. Read against the paper, the sample's time point label means: about twelve months on ibrutinib. The specimen was PBMCs, collected after 12 months of ibrutinib treatment. The receptors stem from a human donor with chronic lymphocytic leukemia.

This clone was seen only once. The V and J genes are TRBV7-3 and TRBJ1-6; no definite D call. The length of the CDR3 is 14 residues. Trimming removed 0 bases at V and 10 bases at J, with 10 bases between. Germline CDR1 reads SGHTA; CDR2 reads FQGTGA. CDR3 DNA sequence: TGTGCCAGCAGCTTAACAGGGAAAGACTCACCCCTCCACTTT. Translated: CASSLTGKDSPLHF.

This clone turned up a few times. CDR3 nucleotide sequence: TGTGCCTGGTCCGCCGCAGGGGCGAGGAAAGCTTTCTTT. Translating it yields CAWSAAGARKAFF. The V call is TRBV30, the J call TRBJ1-1; D is perhaps TRBD1 (6 bases). Trimming removed 5 bases at V and 9 bases at J, with 19 bases between. This CDR3 comprises 13 residues. CDR1 is GTSNPN and CDR2 is SVGIG in the germline V gene (reference sequence).